These T cell receptor beta chains were read from a single sample in a study of blood T cell repertoires in COVID-19. Profiling relied on immunoSEQ multiplex PCR, and the TCRdb table lists in-frame clones only, not all of them. The sample consists of some 76,000 clones, around four fifths of them appearing once. Sequenced input: peripheral blood. The receptor set was obtained from a human donor in a cohort sampled during active COVID-19. The CDR3 runs from the conserved cysteine through the conserved F or W. The order of the fields is D gene, J gene, V gene, clone size, CDR3 protein, CDR3 DNA. D genes are given only for firm matches. Rows give clone size only sometimes, using once, few, many, or a class for an expanded clone.

NA TRBJ1-6 TRBV30 NA CAWSPHGGDSPLHF TGTGCCTGGAGCCCCCACGGGGGGGATTCACCCCTCCACTTT
NA TRBJ1-2 TRBV30 NA CAWRGLNYGYTF TGTGCCTGGAGGGGCCTAAACTATGGCTACACCTTC
NA TRBJ1-1 TRBV5-4 NA CASSLVVQQGRGEAFF TGTGCCAGCAGCTTGGTAGTTCAGCAGGGGAGGGGTGAAGCTTTCTTT
NA TRBJ2-7 TRBV5-1 NA CASSLGGGPYEQYF TGCGCCAGCAGCTTGGGAGGGGGTCCCTACGAGCAGTACTTC
TRBD2 TRBJ2-3 TRBV28 NA CAIEGLAGGYTDTQYF TGTGCCATCGAAGGGCTAGCGGGGGGCTACACAGATACGCAGTATTTT
TRBD2 TRBJ2-3 TRBV15 once CATSRDGTSGGAREDTQYF TGTGCCACCAGCAGAGACGGGACTAGCGGGGGGGCCCGGGAAGATACGCAGTATTTT
TRBD1 TRBJ2-5 TRBV29-1 NA CSVPGQGKETQYF TGCAGCGTTCCGGGACAGGGGAAAGAGACCCAGTACTTC
NA TRBJ1-6 TRBV10-3 few CATRGQSNSPLHF TGTGCCACCAGAGGACAGTCTAATTCACCCCTCCACTTT
TRBD1 TRBJ1-2 TRBV3-1/TRBV3-2 NA CASSQSGTDGYTF TGTGCCAGCAGCCAAAGTGGGACAGACGGCTACACCTTC
NA TRBJ1-1 TRBV6-5 NA CASRQVFRNTEAFF TGTGCCAGCAGACAGGTTTTCAGGAACACTGAAGCTTTCTTT
TRBD1 TRBJ2-2 TRBV18 NA CASSPDRDDTGELFF TGTGCCAGCTCACCGGACAGGGACGACACCGGGGAGCTGTTTTTT
TRBD2 TRBJ2-3 TRBV5-1 NA CASSLELAGPTDTQYF TGCGCCAGCAGCTTGGAACTAGCGGGGCCTACAGATACGCAGTATTTT
NA TRBJ2-1 TRBV28 once CASSPGGPLMTEQFF TGTGCCAGCAGTCCAGGGGGGCCTCTAATGACTGAGCAGTTCTTC
NA TRBJ1-6 TRBV25-1 NA CATTGTHNSPLHF TGTGCCACCACAGGGACCCATAATTCACCCCTCCACTTT
NA TRBJ2-7 TRBV2 NA CASRRTVSYEQYF TGTGCCAGCAGAAGGACAGTTTCCTACGAGCAGTACTTC